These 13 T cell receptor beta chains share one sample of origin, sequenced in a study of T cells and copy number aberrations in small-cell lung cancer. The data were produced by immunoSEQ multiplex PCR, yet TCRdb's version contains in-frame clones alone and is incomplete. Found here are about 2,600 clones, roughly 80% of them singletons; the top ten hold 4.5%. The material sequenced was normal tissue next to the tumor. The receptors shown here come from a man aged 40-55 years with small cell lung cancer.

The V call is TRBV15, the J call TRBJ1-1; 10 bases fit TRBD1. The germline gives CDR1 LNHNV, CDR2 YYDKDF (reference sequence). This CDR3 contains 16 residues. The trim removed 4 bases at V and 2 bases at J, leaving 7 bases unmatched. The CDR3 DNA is TGTGCCACCAGCAAAACGACAGGGGGCTCAAACACTGAAGCTTTCTTT. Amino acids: CATSKTTGGSNTEAFF.

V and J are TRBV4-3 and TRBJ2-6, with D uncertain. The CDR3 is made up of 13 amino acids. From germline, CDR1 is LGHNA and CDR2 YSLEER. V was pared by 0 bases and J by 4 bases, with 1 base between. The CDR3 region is CASSQEGANVLTF. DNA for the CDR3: TGCGCCAGCAGCCAAGAAGGGGCCAACGTCCTGACTTTC.

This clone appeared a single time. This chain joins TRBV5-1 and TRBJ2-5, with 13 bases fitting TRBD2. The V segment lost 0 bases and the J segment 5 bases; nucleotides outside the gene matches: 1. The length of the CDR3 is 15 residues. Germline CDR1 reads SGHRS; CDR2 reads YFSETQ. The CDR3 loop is CASSLGTSGSETQYF. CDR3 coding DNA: TGCGCCAGCAGCTTGGGGACTAGCGGGAGTGAGACCCAGTACTTC.

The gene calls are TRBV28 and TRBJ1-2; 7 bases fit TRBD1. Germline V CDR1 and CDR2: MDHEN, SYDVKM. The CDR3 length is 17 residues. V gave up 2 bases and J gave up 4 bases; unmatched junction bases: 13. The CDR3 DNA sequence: TGTGCCAGCAGTTTAGGTGCCGGTGGGGCAGGGGGCTATGGCTACACCTTC. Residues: CASSLGAGGAGGYGYTF.

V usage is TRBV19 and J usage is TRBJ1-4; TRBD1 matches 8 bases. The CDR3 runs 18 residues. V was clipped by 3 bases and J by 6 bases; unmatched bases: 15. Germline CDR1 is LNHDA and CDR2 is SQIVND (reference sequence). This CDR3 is CASSIGPQVRGRDEKLFF. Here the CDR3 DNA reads TGTGCCAGTAGTATCGGGCCCCAGGTCAGGGGGCGAGATGAAAAACTGTTTTTT.

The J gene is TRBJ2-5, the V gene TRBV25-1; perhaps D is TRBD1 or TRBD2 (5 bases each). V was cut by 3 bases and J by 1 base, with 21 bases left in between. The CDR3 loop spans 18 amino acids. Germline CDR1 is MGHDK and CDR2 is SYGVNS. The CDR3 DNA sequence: TGTGCCAGCAGTGACAAATCCGGGACCCCTGGGGTCCAAGAGACCCAGTACTTC. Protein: CASSDKSGTPGVQETQYF. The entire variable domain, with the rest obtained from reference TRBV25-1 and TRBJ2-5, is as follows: EADIYQTPRYLVIGTGKKITLECSQTMGHDKMYWYQQDPGMELHLIHYSYGVNSTEKGDLSSESTVSRIRTEHFPLTLESARPSHTSQYLCASSDKSGTPGVQETQYFGPGTRLLVL.

CDR3 DNA: TGTGCCAGCAGCGAAACAACGGGGCATTACAATGAGCAGTTCTTC. This gives the protein CASSETTGHYNEQFF. The chain uses TRBV5-4 and TRBJ2-1; D might be TRBD1 or TRBD2, each matching 5 bases. The germline gives CDR1 SGHNT, CDR2 YYREEE (reference sequence). This CDR3 contains 15 residues. V was clipped by 4 bases and J by 4 bases, with 15 bases between them.

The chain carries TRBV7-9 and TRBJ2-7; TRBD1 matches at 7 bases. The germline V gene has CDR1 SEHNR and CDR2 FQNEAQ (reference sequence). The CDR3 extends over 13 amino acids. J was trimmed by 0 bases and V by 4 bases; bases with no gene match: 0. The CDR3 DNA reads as TGTGCCAGCAGCTGGGACAGCTCCTACGAGCAGTACTTC. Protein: CASSWDSSYEQYF.

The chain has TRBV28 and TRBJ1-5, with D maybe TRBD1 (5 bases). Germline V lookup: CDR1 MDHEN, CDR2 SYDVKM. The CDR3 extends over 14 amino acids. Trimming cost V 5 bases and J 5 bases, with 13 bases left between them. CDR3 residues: CASSRAGGDQPQHF. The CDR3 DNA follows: TGTGCCAGCAGTCGCGCGGGAGGGGATCAGCCCCAGCATTTT.

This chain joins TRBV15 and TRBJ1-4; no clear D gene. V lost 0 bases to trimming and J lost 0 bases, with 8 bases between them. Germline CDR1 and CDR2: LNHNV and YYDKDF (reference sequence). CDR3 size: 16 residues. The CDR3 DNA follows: TGTGCCACCAGCAGAGATAAGGCTGCAACTAATGAAAAACTGTTTTTT. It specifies CATSRDKAATNEKLFF.

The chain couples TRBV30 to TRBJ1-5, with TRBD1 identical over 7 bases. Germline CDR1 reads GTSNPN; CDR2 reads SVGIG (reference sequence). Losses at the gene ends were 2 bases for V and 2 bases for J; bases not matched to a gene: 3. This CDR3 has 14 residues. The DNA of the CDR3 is TGTGCCTGGAGTCGACAGGGAGGCAATCAGCCCCAGCATTTT. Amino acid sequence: CAWSRQGGNQPQHF. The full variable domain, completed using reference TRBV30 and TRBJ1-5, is SQTIHQWPATLVQPVGSPLSLECTVEGTSNPNLYWYRQAAGRGLQLLFYSVGIGQISSEVPQNLSASRPQDRQFILSSKKLLLSDSGFYLCAWSRQGGNQPQHFGDGTRLSIL.

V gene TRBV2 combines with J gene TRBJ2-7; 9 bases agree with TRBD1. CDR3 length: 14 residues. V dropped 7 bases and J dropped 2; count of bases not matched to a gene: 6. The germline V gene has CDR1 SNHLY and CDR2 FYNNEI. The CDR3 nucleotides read TGTGCCAGCAAGGAAGGGACAGGGACCTACGAGCAGTACTTC. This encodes CASKEGTGTYEQYF.

The CDR3 DNA follows: TGTGCCAGCTCACCACAGAGGGTCCCGAACACTGAAGCTTTCTTT. This encodes CASSPQRVPNTEAFF. The rearrangement uses TRBV18 and TRBJ1-1; D is unresolved. The CDR3 contains 15 residues. In germline, CDR1 is KGHSH, CDR2 LQKENI. Trimming left V 1 base short and J 1 base short, with 10 bases between. The full variable domain, with the rest looked up from reference TRBV18 and TRBJ1-1, is NAGVMQNPRHLVRRRGQEARLRCSPMKGHSHVYWYRQLPEEGLKFMVYLQKENIIDESGMPKERFSAEFPKEGPSILRIQQVVRGDSAAYFCASSPQRVPNTEAFFGQGTRLTVV.